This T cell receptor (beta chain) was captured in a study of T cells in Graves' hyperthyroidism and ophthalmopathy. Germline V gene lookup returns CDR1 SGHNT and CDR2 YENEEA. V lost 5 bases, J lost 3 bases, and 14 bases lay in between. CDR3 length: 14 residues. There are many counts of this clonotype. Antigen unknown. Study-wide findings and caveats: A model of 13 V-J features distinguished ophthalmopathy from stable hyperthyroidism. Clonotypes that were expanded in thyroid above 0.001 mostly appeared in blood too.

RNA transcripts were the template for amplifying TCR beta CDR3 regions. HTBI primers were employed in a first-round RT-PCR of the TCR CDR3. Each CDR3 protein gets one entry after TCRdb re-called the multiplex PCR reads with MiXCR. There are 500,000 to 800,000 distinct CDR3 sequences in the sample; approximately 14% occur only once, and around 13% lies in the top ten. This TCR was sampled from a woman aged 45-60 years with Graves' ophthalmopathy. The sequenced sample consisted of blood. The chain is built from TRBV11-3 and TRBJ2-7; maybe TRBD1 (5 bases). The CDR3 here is CASSTSSRVYEQYF. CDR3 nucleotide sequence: TGTGCCAGCAGCACCTCATCCAGGGTCTACGAGCAGTACTTC. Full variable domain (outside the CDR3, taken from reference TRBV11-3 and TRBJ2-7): EAGVVQSPRYKIIEKKQPVAFWCNPISGHNTLYWYLQNLGQGPELLIRYENEEAVDDSQLPKDRFSAERLKGVDSTLKIQPAELGDSAVYLCASSTSSRVYEQYFGPGTRLTVT.